The 13 T cell receptor beta chains below come from one sample, sequenced in a study of shared clonotypes between healthy human individuals. Profiling relied on immunoSEQ multiplex PCR, and the TCRdb table lists in-frame clones only, not all of them. The sample records approximately 530,000 clones, 90% to 97% being singletons. Sequencing was done on a sample of naive CD4+ T cells sorted from blood. Subset indicated: CD45RA+ positively selected. The receptors come from a woman in her 30s in good health.

The chain has TRBV7-6 and TRBJ1-1; no clear D. This CDR3 region has 14 residues. Per germline, CDR1 SGHVS and CDR2 FNYEAQ. V was clipped by 2 bases and J by 4 bases, with 11 bases between them. The CDR3: CASSLYAYATEAFF. In DNA, the CDR3 is TGTGCCAGCAGCTTATACGCTTATGCCACTGAAGCTTTCTTT.

The chain links TRBV18 to TRBJ2-1; 10 bases agree with TRBD2. V was clipped by 2 bases and J by 7 bases; unmatched bases: 5. The CDR3 is 15 residues long. Germline assignment: CDR1 KGHSH and CDR2 LQKENI. As DNA, the CDR3 is TGTGCCAGCTCACCAACTAGCGGGATTGGTAATGAGCAGTTCTTC. Translated: CASSPTSGIGNEQFF.

The chain employs TRBV19 and TRBJ2-3, with D unresolved. Trimming pared 2 bases from V and 4 bases from J, leaving 4 bases between. Germline V lookup: CDR1 LNHDA, CDR2 SQIVND (reference sequence). The CDR3 spans 12 residues. CDR3 sequence: CASSITSDTQYF. The CDR3 bases are TGTGCCAGTAGTATAACTTCAGATACGCAGTATTTT.

This sequence joins TRBV27 and TRBJ1-4; no clear D gene. V lost 0 bases and J lost 5, with 10 bases in between. The CDR3 runs 15 residues. Germline V gives CDR1 MNHEY, CDR2 SMNVEV (reference sequence). The CDR3 nucleotides are TGTGCCAGCAGTTTATCTTGGGTTCTGAATGAAAAACTGTTTTTT. It codes for CASSLSWVLNEKLFF.

This rearrangement joins TRBV10-3 to TRBJ2-3, with a weak D call TRBD2 (6 bases). The CDR3 loop spans 17 amino acids. In germline, CDR1 is ENHRY, CDR2 SYGVKD. Trimming took off 0 bases at V and 2 bases at J, with 15 bases between the two ends. CDR3 nucleotides: TGTGCCATCAGTGAGTCGGGGGGTCTAGGCGTCACAGATACGCAGTATTTT. It is translated as CAISESGGLGVTDTQYF.

The chain uses TRBV29-1 and TRBJ1-1; D is unclear. V was trimmed by 4 bases and J by 0 bases, leaving 9 bases between them. The CDR3 runs 13 residues. CDR1 is SQVTM and CDR2 is ANQGSEA in the germline V gene. CDR3 sequence reads: CSVVEIMNTEAFF. CDR3 bases: TGCAGCGTTGTGGAGATCATGAACACTGAAGCTTTCTTT. Looking up the rest from reference TRBV29-1 and TRBJ1-1 gives the full variable domain: SAVISQKPSRDICQRGTSLTIQCQVDSQVTMMFWYRQQPGQSLTLIATANQGSEATYESGFVIDKFPISRPNLTFSTLTVSNMSPEDSSIYLCSVVEIMNTEAFFGQGTRLTVV.

V is TRBV7-2 and J is TRBJ2-1; possible D gene TRBD2, 5 bases. V was clipped by 0 bases and J by 7 bases, with 16 bases between them. Looked up from germline, CDR1 is SGHTA and CDR2 is FQGNSA. The CDR3 is 16 amino acids. CDR3 nucleotide sequence: TGTGCCAGCAGCTTAGCCGGCGGGTCCCTCTCTAATGAGCAGTTCTTC. Its translation: CASSLAGGSLSNEQFF.

This chain connects TRBV28 to TRBJ2-7, with D possibly called TRBD1 or TRBD2 (5 bases each). V was shortened by 3 bases and J by 0 bases, with 12 bases between the two germline ends. The length of the CDR3 is 15 residues. CDR1 is MDHEN and CDR2 is SYDVKM in the germline V gene. CDR3 in amino acids: CASSFGAESSYEQYF. The CDR3 DNA is TGTGCCAGCAGTTTCGGGGCAGAGAGCTCCTACGAGCAGTACTTC.

The V gene is TRBV2, the J gene TRBJ2-7, with 7 bases lining up with TRBD1. V lost 5 bases and J lost 2; bases outside the gene matches: 3. This CDR3 comprises 13 residues. Germline CDR1 is SNHLY and CDR2 is FYNNEI. For the CDR3, the DNA is TGTGCCAGCAGTCAGGGGACAGCCTACGAGCAGTACTTC. Translated, it gives CASSQGTAYEQYF.

The chain combines TRBV28 with TRBJ2-7, with D perhaps TRBD1 (6 bases). From germline, CDR1 is MDHEN and CDR2 SYDVKM. This CDR3 comprises 13 residues. Trimming took 7 bases from V and 3 from J, leaving 13 bases between them. The CDR3 coding sequence is TGTGCCAGCATACAGGACAGCAACTACGAGCAGTACTTC. Residues: CASIQDSNYEQYF. Full variable domain (outside the CDR3, taken from reference TRBV28 and TRBJ2-7): DVKVTQSSRYLVKRTGEKVFLECVQDMDHENMFWYRQDPGLGLRLIYFSYDVKMKEKGDIPEGYSVSREKKERFSLILESASTNQTSMYLCASIQDSNYEQYFGPGTRLTVT.

The chain joins TRBV6-5 to TRBJ1-5; TRBD1 matches 7 bases. The V gene's germline CDR1 is MNHEY and CDR2 SVGAGI. V shed 6 bases, J shed 7 bases, and the junction held 9 bases outside the gene matches. The CDR3 covers 14 residues. In DNA, the CDR3 is TGTGCCAGCAGACCAGGGGGTATTGGCCAGCCCCAGCATTTT. Amino acids: CASRPGGIGQPQHF.

The genes are TRBV5-4 and TRBJ2-1, with D possibly being TRBD2 (5 bases). The CDR3 is 15 amino acids. The germline CDR1 and CDR2 sequences are SGHNT and YYREEE (reference sequence). V shed 5 bases and J shed 8 bases, with 20 bases lying between them. CDR3 amino acids: CASRLLSGASDEQFF. The CDR3 DNA reads TGTGCCAGCAGACTTTTGAGCGGTGCGTCCGATGAGCAGTTCTTC.

A single count supports this clone. The V and J genes are TRBV28 and TRBJ2-7; 11 nucleotides match TRBD1. The V gene end was trimmed by 6 bases and the J gene end by 3 bases; junction bases not matched to a gene: 1. The CDR3 totals 13 residues. Germline CDR1 is MDHEN and CDR2 is SYDVKM. The CDR3 nucleotides are TGTGCCAGCAGAGGGACAGGGGGCTACGAGCAGTACTTC. This encodes CASRGTGGYEQYF.